This TCR beta chain is from a study of blood T cells in healthy people across ages. This clonotype showed up just a few times. Researchers collected 7.5 to 10 milliliters of peripheral blood from every single donor. The use of a sample-barcoded 5' primer and a J-beta primer mix characterized a second PCR of roughly 6 to 11 cycles. TCRdb reprocessed the 5' RACE reads with MiXCR, giving one entry per CDR3 protein. Among hundreds of thousands of distinct CDR3 sequences, 40% to 45% were seen once, and the ten largest hold around 30%. What was sequenced was blood. This TCR came from a man of 80 years or more in good health.

CDR3 coding DNA: TGTGCCAGCAGCCTACTGGGATTGGGACAGGGGGCAGCTAATGAGCAGTTCTTC. Its protein is CASSLLGLGQGAANEQFF. V usage is TRBV6-4 and J usage is TRBJ2-1; 12 positions agree with TRBD1. From germline, CDR1 is MRHNA and CDR2 SNTAGT. This CDR3 is 18 amino acids long. The junction had 16 bases not matched to a gene; V was cut back by 6 bases and J by 7 bases.